These 28 T cell receptor beta chains came from one sample sequenced in a study of T-cell reconstitution after alpha-beta-depleted transplantation in children. This sample's TCRbeta library carried unique molecular identifier barcodes. TCRdb re-called the PCR reads through MiXCR, storing one row per CDR3 protein. The sample includes some 200,000 distinct CDR3 sequences, 14% to 15% of them seen just once. The sequences come from PBMCs from the stem cell graft donor, collected from the stem cell graft. The receptors were sampled from a human donor who donated a stem cell graft to a child with acute lymphoblastic leukemia.

In its sample, this clonotype was seen once. The genes are TRBV6-5 and TRBJ2-1, with TRBD2 matching 8 bases. There are 13 residues in the CDR3. CDR1 and CDR2 (germline): MNHEY, SVGAGI. The V gene end was trimmed by 9 bases and the J gene end by 3 bases; junction bases not matched to a gene: 4. This CDR3 reads CARPGTSYNEQFF. DNA of the CDR3: TGTGCCAGGCCGGGGACTAGCTACAATGAGCAGTTCTTC.

The chain employs TRBV6-2 or TRBV6-3 and TRBJ2-6; D may be TRBD1 (5 bases). V lost 6 bases to trimming and J lost 0 bases, with 12 bases between them. Germline loops: CDR1 MNHEY, CDR2 SVGEGT. This CDR3 region has 16 residues. The CDR3 DNA reads as TGTGCCAGCAGCAAGACAGCTTTCTCTGGGGCCAACGTCCTGACTTTC. The encoded protein is CASSKTAFSGANVLTF.

Only one count was recorded for this clonotype. This rearrangement joins TRBV5-1 to TRBJ2-7; a possible D gene is TRBD1 (5 bases). Germline assignment: CDR1 SGHRS and CDR2 YFSETQ. V was clipped by 1 base and J by 0 bases, with 11 bases between them. This CDR3 region has 15 residues. CDR3 nucleotides: TGCGCCAGCAGCTTGTGGCAGGGCGCCTCCTACGAGCAGTACTTC. This gives the protein CASSLWQGASYEQYF.

This clonotype was detected ten times or more. CDR3 coding DNA: TGTGCCACCAGTGATTTACCAGACAATGAGCAGTTCTTC. This gives the protein CATSDLPDNEQFF. This chain links TRBV24-1 with TRBJ2-1; no clear D. Between the trimmed V and J ends, which lost 1 base and 5 bases, there was a span of 5 bases. The CDR3 totals 13 residues. Germline assignment: CDR1 KGHDR and CDR2 SFDVKD.

V usage is TRBV11-3 and J usage is TRBJ1-1, with no clear D. V lost 0 bases, J lost 0 bases, and 8 bases lay in between. The CDR3 runs to 15 residues. Germline lookup yields CDR1 SGHNT and CDR2 YENEEA. CDR3 nucleotides: TGTGCCAGCAGCTTAGACGTGACTGTGAACACTGAAGCTTTCTTT. Translating gives CASSLDVTVNTEAFF.

Points on this clonotype: A much more abundant neighbour one base away suggests this may be a read error. The CDR3 ends on some other residue instead of the conserved phenylalanine or tryptophan, so this is likely a read error. The chain recombines TRBV7-9 with TRBJ2-1; no clear D. Germline V CDR1 and CDR2: SEHNR, FQNEAQ (reference sequence). CDR3 size: 13 residues. Trimming removed 1 base at V and 6 bases at J, with 7 bases between. CDR3 amino acids: CASSLDSSNEQFL. The CDR3 DNA reads as TGTGCCAGCAGCTTAGATAGCAGCAATGAGCAGTTCTTG.

This clonotype was recorded at least ten times. The V call is TRBV28, the J call TRBJ2-3; the match to TRBD2 covers 10 bases. Germline V lookup: CDR1 MDHEN, CDR2 SYDVKM. With V trimmed by 2 bases and J by 2 bases, 10 bases remained unmatched. The CDR3 runs to 18 residues. CDR3 region: CASSLPLLAGWPTDTQYF. The CDR3 nucleotides are TGTGCCAGCAGTTTACCCTTACTAGCGGGATGGCCCACAGATACGCAGTATTTT.

This clonotype was detected ten times or more. This chain connects TRBV28 to TRBJ2-7, with 7 bases identical to TRBD2. The CDR3 contains 16 residues. Germline trimming cut 6 bases from V and 2 bases from J; bases unmatched to any gene: 13. Germline V lookup: CDR1 MDHEN, CDR2 SYDVKM. CDR3 residues: CASSPPSGIIPYEQYF. The CDR3 nucleotides are TGTGCCAGCAGCCCACCCAGCGGGATCATCCCCTACGAGCAGTACTTC.

This clonotype occurred many times. The V gene is TRBV20-1, the J gene TRBJ2-7; TRBD2 matches at 9 bases. This CDR3 contains 15 residues. Germline trimming cut 0 bases from V and 2 bases from J; bases unmatched to any gene: 5. CDR1 DFQATT and CDR2 SNEGSKA come from the germline V gene (reference sequence). CDR3 nucleotides: TGCAGTGCTAGAGATCTAGCGGGAAGGACCTACGAGCAGTACTTC. This sequence encodes CSARDLAGRTYEQYF.

V usage is TRBV27 and J usage is TRBJ1-5, with D hard to call. CDR3 length: 20 amino acids. With 4 bases removed from V and 3 bases from J, the gap between germline ends came to 28 bases. The germline CDR1 and CDR2 sequences are MNHEY and SMNVEV (reference sequence). This chain's CDR3 is CASSSLKGLGAILNNQPQHF. The DNA for the CDR3 is TGTGCCAGCAGTTCTCTAAAGGGCCTAGGAGCAATATTAAACAATCAGCCCCAGCATTTT.

This clonotype has more than one count but fewer than ten. The J gene is TRBJ2-7, the V gene TRBV11-3, with D unresolved. This CDR3 spans 15 amino acids. Deletions cut 0 bases from V and 2 bases from J, with 11 bases between. Germline assignment: CDR1 SGHNT and CDR2 YENEEA. CDR3 DNA sequence: TGTGCCAGCAGCTTAGAAAAGGCACCCACCTACGAGCAGTACTTC. This gives the protein CASSLEKAPTYEQYF.

Of note for this clonotype: This clone may be a read error of a much larger clone one base away. This sequence joins TRBV9 and TRBJ1-1; D remains unclear. V dropped 1 base and J dropped 2 bases, with 6 bases sitting between them. This CDR3 is built from 13 residues. The germline V gene encodes CDR1 SGDLS and CDR2 YYNGEE. The CDR3 nucleotides read TGTGCCAGCAGCGTATCGCCTAACACTGAAGCTTTCTTT. It yields the protein CASSVSPNTEAFF. Based on the CDR3 plus reference TRBV9 and TRBJ1-1, the full variable domain is DSGVTQTPKHLITATGQRVTLRCSPRSGDLSVYWYQQSLDQGLQFLIQYYNGEERAKGNILERFSAQQFPDLHSELNLSSLELGDSALYFCASSVSPNTEAFFGQGTRLTVV.

This clonotype has a count of ten or more. This rearrangement joins TRBV7-2 to TRBJ1-5; D unresolved. Trimming stripped 5 bases from V and 7 bases from J, with 12 bases between. This CDR3 spans 13 amino acids. CDR1 and CDR2 from the germline V gene are SGHTA and FQGNSA. The CDR3 region has the DNA TGTGCCAGCAGCCCGAACGGAGACCAGCCCCAGCATTTT. As protein: CASSPNGDQPQHF.

This clonotype was recorded at least ten times. The V gene is TRBV12-3 or TRBV12-4, the J gene TRBJ2-1, with TRBD1 matching 7 bases. CDR3 length: 14 amino acids. The trim removed 5 bases at V and 2 bases at J, leaving 3 bases unmatched. Here the CDR3 DNA reads TGTGCCAGCAGTGAAGGACAGGCCTACAATGAGCAGTTCTTC. As protein: CASSEGQAYNEQFF.

This clonotype was seen more than once but under ten times. This rearrangement joins TRBV12-3 or TRBV12-4 to TRBJ1-1, with TRBD1 as a possible D gene (6 bases). The CDR3 has 15 residues. V was pared by 5 bases and J by 3 bases, with 16 bases between. The CDR3 reads CASSLPDRLHTEAFF. The CDR3 coding sequence is TGTGCCAGCAGTCTCCCGGACAGACTTCACACTGAAGCTTTCTTT.

This clonotype was detected many times. V gene TRBV20-1 combines with J gene TRBJ1-6, with D possibly TRBD1 on 5 matching bases. This CDR3 region has 15 residues. Between the trimmed V and J ends, which lost 0 bases and 7 bases, there was a span of 13 bases. Germline V gives CDR1 DFQATT, CDR2 SNEGSKA (reference sequence). The CDR3 nucleotides are TGCAGTGCTAGAGATAGGCGGGGGGAGAATTCACCCCTCCACTTT. This translates into CSARDRRGENSPLHF.

For this clonotype: Just one base apart from a much larger clone, this may be a read error. The missing conserved phenylalanine or tryptophan at the end of this CDR3 makes a read error likely. The chain combines TRBV29-1 with TRBJ2-1; 9 bases fit TRBD1. CDR3 size: 13 residues. V lost 6 bases and J lost 5; bases outside the gene matches: 5. Germline V lookup: CDR1 SQVTM, CDR2 ANQGSEA. CDR3 sequence (DNA): TGCAGCGTGATGGGACAGGGCCACAATGAGCAGTTCCTC. Protein: CSVMGQGHNEQFL.

The gene calls are TRBV6-1 and TRBJ2-4; no clear D gene. The CDR3 has 13 amino acids. Trimming removed 7 bases at V and 0 bases at J, with 7 bases between. CDR1 and CDR2 (germline): MNHNS, SASEGT. The CDR3 DNA reads TGTGCCAGCATCGGCCCAGCCAAAAACATTCAGTACTTC. Its protein product is CASIGPAKNIQYF.

This chain uses TRBV5-1 with TRBJ2-7; D perhaps matches TRBD2 (5 bases). Germline V gives CDR1 SGHRS, CDR2 YFSETQ. This CDR3 is 14 amino acids long. Trimming removed 5 bases at V and 1 base at J, with 13 bases between. The CDR3 nucleotides read TGCGCCAGCAGTAGCCTACTAGAGTCCTACGAGCAGTACTTC. Amino acids: CASSSLLESYEQYF.

This clonotype was detected ten times or more. This chain joins TRBV9 and TRBJ2-7; 9 bases fit TRBD1. Germline CDR1 is SGDLS and CDR2 is YYNGEE. Trimming at V came to 0 bases and at J to 6 bases, leaving 10 bases not matched to a gene. The CDR3 totals 16 residues. This chain's CDR3 is CASSVEGLQGASEQYF. The CDR3 DNA reads TGTGCCAGCAGCGTAGAAGGCCTACAGGGGGCAAGCGAGCAGTACTTC.

J is TRBJ1-2 and V is TRBV20-1; tentatively, D is TRBD1 (6 bases). Germline CDR1 reads DFQATT; CDR2 reads SNEGSKA (reference sequence). V was clipped by 4 bases and J by 2 bases, with 20 bases between them. The CDR3 has 16 amino acids. The DNA of the CDR3 is TGCAGTGCTAAAGGAATAGACAGGTTACCGAACTATGGCTACACCTTC. It translates to CSAKGIDRLPNYGYTF.

This clonotype was observed at least ten times. The V gene is TRBV7-2, the J gene TRBJ2-3; 14 bases are shared with TRBD2. This CDR3 is built from 15 residues. V shed 4 bases, J shed 7 bases, and the junction held 4 bases outside the gene matches. In germline, CDR1 is SGHTA, CDR2 FQGNSA. The CDR3 DNA is TGTGCCAGCAGCTCGGGACTAGCGGGAGTAAATACGCAGTATTTT. Protein sequence: CASSSGLAGVNTQYF.

Ten or more counts support this clonotype. J is TRBJ2-5 and V is TRBV3-1, with D hard to call. The germline CDR1 and CDR2 sequences are LGHDT and YNNKEL (reference sequence). The CDR3 covers 13 residues. Trimming cost V 3 bases and J 5 bases, with 10 bases left between them. Written as DNA, the CDR3 is TGTGCCAGCAGCCAGGGCAGGTGGGAGACCCAGTACTTC. Protein: CASSQGRWETQYF.

This clonotype has only a few counts. The chain is built from TRBV5-1 and TRBJ2-1, with D unclear. The CDR3 extends over 13 amino acids. The V and J ends lost 5 bases and 6 bases respectively, with 12 bases between them. Germline CDR1 and CDR2: SGHRS and YFSETQ. CDR3 in amino acids: CASSLVLTNEQFF. The CDR3 DNA is TGCGCCAGCAGTTTAGTATTAACCAATGAGCAGTTCTTC. Looking up the rest from reference TRBV5-1 and TRBJ2-1 gives the full variable domain: KAGVTQTPRYLIKTRGQQVTLSCSPISGHRSVSWYQQTPGQGLQFLFEYFSETQRNKGNFPGRFSGRQFSNSRSEMNVSTLELGDSALYLCASSLVLTNEQFFGPGTRLTVL.

This clonotype has a count of ten or more. This rearrangement joins TRBV7-6 to TRBJ2-2, with D perhaps matching TRBD2 (5 bases). This CDR3 contains 15 residues. Looked up from germline, CDR1 is SGHVS and CDR2 is FNYEAQ. Trimming pared 1 base from V and 2 bases from J, leaving 8 bases between. The CDR3 DNA sequence: TGTGCCAGCAGCTTAGGGGGAGTTAACACCGGGGAGCTGTTTTTT. Translated: CASSLGGVNTGELFF.

This clonotype was seen a handful of times. The chain has TRBV7-9 and TRBJ2-3; the match to TRBD2 covers 7 bases. CDR1 SEHNR and CDR2 FQNEAQ come from the germline V gene (reference sequence). J gave up 2 bases and V 5 bases, and 7 bases lay outside the gene matches. This CDR3 comprises 15 residues. CDR3 region: CASSPRLADTDTQYF. The CDR3 nucleotides are TGTGCCAGCAGCCCCAGACTAGCAGACACAGATACGCAGTATTTT. Variable domain in full (rest from reference TRBV7-9 and TRBJ2-3): DTGVSQNPRHKITKRGQNVTFRCDPISEHNRLYWYRQTLGQGPEFLTYFQNEAQLEKSRLLSDRFSAERPKGSFSTLEIQRTEQGDSAMYLCASSPRLADTDTQYFGPGTRLTVL.

The chain couples TRBV12-3 or TRBV12-4 to TRBJ2-3; 7 positions match TRBD2. The CDR3 totals 15 residues. V was clipped by 6 bases and J by 0 bases; unmatched bases: 6. CDR3 DNA sequence: TGTGCCAGCAGCCGGGTAGCGGGCAGCACAGATACGCAGTATTTT. It translates to CASSRVAGSTDTQYF.

This clonotype appeared many times. The chain is built from TRBV13 and TRBJ2-1; TRBD2 is a possible D gene (6 bases). CDR3 length equals 16 residues. V lost 7 bases and J lost 5, with 21 bases in between. Germline CDR1 and CDR2: PRHDT and FYEKMQ (reference sequence). CDR3 nucleotide sequence: TGTGCCAGCACCTGTAGGGAGGATAAAGGAAACAATGAGCAGTTCTTC. Translation: CASTCREDKGNNEQFF.